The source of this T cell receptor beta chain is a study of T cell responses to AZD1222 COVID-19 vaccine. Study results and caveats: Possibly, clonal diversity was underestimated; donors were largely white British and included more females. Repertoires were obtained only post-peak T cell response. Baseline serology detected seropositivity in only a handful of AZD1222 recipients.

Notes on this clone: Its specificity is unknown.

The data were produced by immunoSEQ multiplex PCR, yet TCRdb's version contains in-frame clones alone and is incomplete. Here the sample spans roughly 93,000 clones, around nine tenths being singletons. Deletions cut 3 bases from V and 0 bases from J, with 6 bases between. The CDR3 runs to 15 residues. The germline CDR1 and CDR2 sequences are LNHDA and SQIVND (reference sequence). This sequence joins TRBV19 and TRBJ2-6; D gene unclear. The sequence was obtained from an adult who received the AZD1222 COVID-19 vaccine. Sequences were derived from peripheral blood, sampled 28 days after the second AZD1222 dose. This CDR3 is CASSIAGSGANVLTF. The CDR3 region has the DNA TGTGCCAGTAGTATCGCAGGCTCTGGGGCCAACGTCCTGACTTTC.